The source of this T cell receptor (beta chain) is a study of early T cells in non-severe SARS-CoV-2 infection. The CDR3 extends over 14 amino acids. The germline CDR1 and CDR2 sequences are ENHRY and SYGVKD. Unmatched junction bases numbered 3, after V lost 4 bases and J lost 0 bases. MiXCR, run by TCRdb on the 5' RACE reads, gives a single entry per CDR3 protein. Of more than 50,000 distinct CDR3 sequences in the sample, approximately 12% are singletons; the top ten hold over 2.5%. The rearrangement uses TRBV10-3 and TRBJ2-7; TRBD1 matches at 7 bases. Sequenced material: whole blood, taken at baseline. The receptor was isolated from an adult who was a healthcare worker with PCR-confirmed SARS-CoV-2 infection or an uninfected control (not recorded which). The CDR3 reads CAISGQGSSYEQYF. The CDR3 DNA sequence: TGTGCCATCAGTGGACAGGGCAGCTCCTACGAGCAGTACTTC.